This T cell receptor beta chain was recorded in a study of response to subunit inactivated influenza vaccine (dated by TCRdb to the late 2010s). As for the study more broadly: The study used deep quantitative T cell receptor repertoire profiling to track responses to a trivalent subunit inactivated influenza vaccine. Study-wide findings and limitations: According to the authors, only a limited number of new T cells may be recruited by each seasonal influenza vaccination.

Concerning this clonotype itself: Its antigen remains undetermined. Base qualities were left out, and no much larger clone turns up one base away.

The CDR3 sequence holds 14 residues, the cysteine and phenylalanine included. The kept DNA is CDR3 alone, 42 bases in frame from the first base. Per the germline V gene, SQVTM is the CDR1 and ANQGSEA is the CDR2. V is cut back by 4 bases and J by 2 bases, with 4 bases in the junction unmatched. Receptors were amplified or captured by RT-PCR. Sequencing used an Illumina HiSeq 2500. The public reads were quality trimmed at Q25 with fastp and then assembled into clones with MiXCR by TCRdb, keeping productive beta chains. Each record represents a unique CDR3 protein, reported with the most common genes and DNA among its rows. The sample table shows approximately 500,000 distinct CDR3 sequences, and 10% to 15% are seen once. The top ten clones comprise about an eighth of the sample. The time point label on this specimen signifies: 45 days after influenza vaccine administration.

Here the sequenced sample was PBMCs from blood, taken 45 days after vaccination. The sequence joins TRBV29-1 to TRBJ2-2; TRBD1 aligns with 7 central bases. The receptor's source is a man aged 45-65 years who received an inactivated influenza vaccine. Donor details come from another sample of the same person, matched by shared clones. The CDR3 corresponds to CSVGRQGNTGELFF. Here is the DNA: TGCAGCGTTGGTAGACAGGGTAACACCGGGGAGCTGTTTTTT.